This T cell receptor beta chain was retrieved from a study of T cell responses to AZD1222 COVID-19 vaccine (dated by TCRdb to about 2021). Regarding the research as a whole: Because spike-specific TCR depth and breadth did not differ between the two schedules, AZD1222 recipients who got a second dose at roughly 4 weeks were pooled with those who got a second dose at roughly 12 weeks. Enrollment into the trials was organized by age into subgroups of 18-55, 56-69 and 70-plus years, and those subgroups contained about 160, 30 and 59 TCR-sequenced participants, respectively. A total of 230 to 250 trial participants underwent TCR sequencing, of whom 200 to 220 had received two doses of AZD1222 and around 25 had received two doses of the MenACWY control vaccine.

The CDR3 regions of human TCRbeta chains were subjected to immunosequencing. In the source study's methods: Repertoire TCRs were checked for matches against a reference library of SARS-CoV-2-specific TCRs that had been generated using the MIRA antigen-specificity platform. Breadth meant the fraction of unique TCRs that were SARS-CoV-2-associated, whereas depth meant the fraction of total T cells that were SARS-CoV-2-associated. Using the MIRA data, each spike-specific TCR was assigned both to the spike region to which the TCR was reactive and to a CD4 or CD8 class. Log10-transformed breadth and depth values were compared by one-way ANOVA with Sidak's multiple comparisons tests. This immuneACCESS table, as held by TCRdb, lists in-frame sequences with V and J called but not all clones. Of the missing ones, under half trace to an unresolved V gene in checked studies; the others have no known cause. V and J calls and clone size are as listed in that table; D and trimming were resolved from the DNA. The sample contains some 140,000 clones, over 85% of them found a single time. Together, the top ten hold roughly 1% of the sample.

Remarks on this clone: Its antigen is currently not known. Base qualities are missing; no much larger clone stands one base away.

The time point label here, explained by the study, means: baseline before first vaccination. Vaccinee samples came from UK trials COV001 and COV002, including a single-blind randomized controlled phase 2/3 trial of AZD1222 (ChAdOx1 nCoV-19) in healthy adults. For TCRbeta chain sequencing, PBMC samples from trial participants were taken at day 0 and at day 28 after the second dose. Points the paper makes about the study in general: Participants were mostly white British and included more females than males, and it was suggested by the authors that clonal diversity may have been underestimated. Only five to seven AZD1222 recipients were SARS-CoV-2 seropositive at baseline, limiting conclusions about previously exposed vaccinees. The 56-69-year group was small, and its depth increase did not reach significance, likely because of low power. The vaccine-associated CD4 TCRs covered the entire spike protein, and the dominant responses fell in regions 160-218 and 743-854. Spike-specific TCR breadth and depth rose significantly after two AZD1222 doses compared with day 0 and with MenACWY recipients. Because no day 14 peak-response samples were available, the repertoires could be characterized only after the peak T cell response. Reportedly, almost half of the unique spike-specific TCRs recognized epitopes lying outside the regions that are mutated in the B.1.351 and B.1.1.7 variants.

CDR1 and CDR2 are read off the germline V gene as SNHLY and FYNNEI. V and J are trimmed by 10 bases and 5 bases, and the gene matches miss 6 bases of the junction. Counted from cysteine to phenylalanine, this CDR3 has 14 amino acids. CDR3 DNA only is kept here, 42 bases in frame from base 1. The starting material was peripheral blood, obtained on day 0 of AZD1222 vaccination. The sequence is built from TRBV2 and TRBJ2-5; 14 bases in between match TRBD2. The sequence was obtained from an adult in good health. CDR3 protein: CATRTSGGTETQYF. The nucleotides are TGTGCCACCAGGACTAGCGGGGGGACGGAGACCCAGTACTTC.